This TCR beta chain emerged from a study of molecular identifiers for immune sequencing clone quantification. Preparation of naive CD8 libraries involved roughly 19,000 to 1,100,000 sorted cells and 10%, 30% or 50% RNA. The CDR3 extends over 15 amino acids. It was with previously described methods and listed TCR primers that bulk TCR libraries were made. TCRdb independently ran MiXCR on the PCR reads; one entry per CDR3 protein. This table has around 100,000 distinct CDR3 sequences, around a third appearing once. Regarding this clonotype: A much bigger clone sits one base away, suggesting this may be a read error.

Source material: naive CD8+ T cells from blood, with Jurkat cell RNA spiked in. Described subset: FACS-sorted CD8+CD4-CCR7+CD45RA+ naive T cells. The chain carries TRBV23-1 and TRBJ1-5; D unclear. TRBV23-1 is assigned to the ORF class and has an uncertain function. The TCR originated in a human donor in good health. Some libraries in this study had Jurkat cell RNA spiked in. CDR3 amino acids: CASSQYLDSNLPQHF. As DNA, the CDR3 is TGCGCCAGCAGTCAATACCTGGATAGCAATCTGCCCCAGCATTTT.